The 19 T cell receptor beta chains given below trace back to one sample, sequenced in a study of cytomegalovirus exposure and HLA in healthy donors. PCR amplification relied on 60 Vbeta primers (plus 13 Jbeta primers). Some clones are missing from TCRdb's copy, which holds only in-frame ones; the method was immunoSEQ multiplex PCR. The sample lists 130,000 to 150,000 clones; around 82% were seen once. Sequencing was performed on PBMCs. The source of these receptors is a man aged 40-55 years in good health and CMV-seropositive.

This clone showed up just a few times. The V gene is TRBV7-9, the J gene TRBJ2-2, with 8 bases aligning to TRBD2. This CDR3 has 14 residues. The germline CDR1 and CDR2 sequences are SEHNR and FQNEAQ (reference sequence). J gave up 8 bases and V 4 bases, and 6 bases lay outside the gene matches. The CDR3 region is CASSSGGALGELFF. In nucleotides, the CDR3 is TGTGCCAGCAGCTCCGGGGGGGCACTTGGGGAGCTGTTTTTT.

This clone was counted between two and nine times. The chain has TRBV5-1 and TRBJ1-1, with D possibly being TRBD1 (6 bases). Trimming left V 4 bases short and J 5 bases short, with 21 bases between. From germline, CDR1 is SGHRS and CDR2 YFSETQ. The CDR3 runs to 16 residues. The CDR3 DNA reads TGCGCCAGCAGCCCAGTTTGGACAGTCAAGGGGACTGAAGCTTTCTTT. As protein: CASSPVWTVKGTEAFF. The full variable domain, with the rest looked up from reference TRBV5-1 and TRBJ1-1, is KAGVTQTPRYLIKTRGQQVTLSCSPISGHRSVSWYQQTPGQGLQFLFEYFSETQRNKGNFPGRFSGRQFSNSRSEMNVSTLELGDSALYLCASSPVWTVKGTEAFFGQGTRLTVV.

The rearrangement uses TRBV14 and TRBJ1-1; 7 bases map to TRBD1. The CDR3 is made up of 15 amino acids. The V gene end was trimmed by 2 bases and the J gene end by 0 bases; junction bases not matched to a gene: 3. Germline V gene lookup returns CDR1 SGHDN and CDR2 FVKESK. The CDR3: CASSQRGQLNTEAFF. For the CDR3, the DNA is TGTGCCAGCAGCCAACGGGGACAGTTGAACACTGAAGCTTTCTTT.

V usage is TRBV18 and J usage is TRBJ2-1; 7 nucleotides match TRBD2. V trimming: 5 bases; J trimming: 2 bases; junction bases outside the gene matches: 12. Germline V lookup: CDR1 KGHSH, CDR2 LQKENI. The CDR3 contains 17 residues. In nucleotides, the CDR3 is TGTGCCAGCTCAAGGCTCGGCGGGGGAGATCCCTACAATGAGCAGTTCTTC. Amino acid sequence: CASSRLGGGDPYNEQFF. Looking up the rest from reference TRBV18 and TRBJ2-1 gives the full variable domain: NAGVMQNPRHLVRRRGQEARLRCSPMKGHSHVYWYRQLPEEGLKFMVYLQKENIIDESGMPKERFSAEFPKEGPSILRIQQVVRGDSAAYFCASSRLGGGDPYNEQFFGPGTRLTVL.

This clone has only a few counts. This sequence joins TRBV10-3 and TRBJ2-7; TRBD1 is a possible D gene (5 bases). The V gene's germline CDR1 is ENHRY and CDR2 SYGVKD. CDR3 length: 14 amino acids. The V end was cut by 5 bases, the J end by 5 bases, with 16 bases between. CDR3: CAISQIGLGDEQYF. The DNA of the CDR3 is TGTGCCATCAGTCAAATAGGCCTAGGGGACGAGCAGTACTTC.

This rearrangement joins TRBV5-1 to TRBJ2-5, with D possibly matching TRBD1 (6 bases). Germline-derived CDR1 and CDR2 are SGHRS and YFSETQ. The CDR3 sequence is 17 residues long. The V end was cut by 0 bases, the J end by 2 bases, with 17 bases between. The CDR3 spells CASSLDARTEPQETQYF. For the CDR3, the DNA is TGCGCCAGCAGCTTGGATGCTCGGACAGAGCCTCAAGAGACCCAGTACTTC.

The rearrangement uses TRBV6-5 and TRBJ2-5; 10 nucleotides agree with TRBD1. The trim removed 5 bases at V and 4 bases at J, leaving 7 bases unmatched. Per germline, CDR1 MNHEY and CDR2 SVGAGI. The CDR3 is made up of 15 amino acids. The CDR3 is CASSTPTGGTETQYF. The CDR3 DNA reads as TGTGCCAGCAGTACACCGACAGGGGGCACAGAGACCCAGTACTTC.

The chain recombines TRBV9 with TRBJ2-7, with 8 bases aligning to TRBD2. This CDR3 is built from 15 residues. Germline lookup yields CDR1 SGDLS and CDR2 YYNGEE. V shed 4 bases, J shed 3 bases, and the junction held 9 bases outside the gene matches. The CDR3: CASSPGTSGNYEQYF. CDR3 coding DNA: TGTGCCAGCAGCCCTGGAACTAGCGGTAACTACGAGCAGTACTTC.

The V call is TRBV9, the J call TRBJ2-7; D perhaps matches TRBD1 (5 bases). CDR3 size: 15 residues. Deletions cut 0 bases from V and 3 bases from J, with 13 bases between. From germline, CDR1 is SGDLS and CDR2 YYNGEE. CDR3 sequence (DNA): TGTGCCAGCAGCGTAGTTCCTGCCACAGGCTACGAGCAGTACTTC. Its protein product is CASSVVPATGYEQYF.

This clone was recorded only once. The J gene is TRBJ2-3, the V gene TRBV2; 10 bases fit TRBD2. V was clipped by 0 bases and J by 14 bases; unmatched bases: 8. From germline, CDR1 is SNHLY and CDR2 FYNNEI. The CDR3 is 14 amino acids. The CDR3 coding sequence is TGTGCCAGCAGTGAAGCGTGGGGGACTAGCGATTCGTATTTT. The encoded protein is CASSEAWGTSDSYF.

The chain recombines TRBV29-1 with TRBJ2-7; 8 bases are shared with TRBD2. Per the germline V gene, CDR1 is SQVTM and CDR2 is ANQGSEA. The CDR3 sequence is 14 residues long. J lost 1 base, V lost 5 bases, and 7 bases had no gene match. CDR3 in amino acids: CSVSRREESYEQYF. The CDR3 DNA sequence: TGCAGCGTTTCCAGGCGGGAGGAGTCCTACGAGCAGTACTTC.

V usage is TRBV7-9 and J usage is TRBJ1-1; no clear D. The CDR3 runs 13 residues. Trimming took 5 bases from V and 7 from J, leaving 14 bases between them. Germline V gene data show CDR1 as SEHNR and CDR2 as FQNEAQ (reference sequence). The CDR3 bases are TGTGCCAGCAGCCTTACGAGAGATTTTGAAGCTTTCTTT. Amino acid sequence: CASSLTRDFEAFF.

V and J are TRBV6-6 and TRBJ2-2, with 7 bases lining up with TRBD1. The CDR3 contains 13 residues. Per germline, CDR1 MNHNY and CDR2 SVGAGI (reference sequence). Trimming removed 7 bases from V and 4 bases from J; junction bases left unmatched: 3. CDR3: CASNRDSTGELFF. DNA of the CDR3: TGTGCCAGCAATCGGGACAGCACCGGGGAGCTGTTTTTT.

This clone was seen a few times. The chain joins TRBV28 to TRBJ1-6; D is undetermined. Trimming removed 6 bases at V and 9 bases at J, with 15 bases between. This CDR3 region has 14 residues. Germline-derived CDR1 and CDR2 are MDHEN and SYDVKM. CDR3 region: CASSPGGISSPLHF. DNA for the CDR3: TGTGCCAGCAGCCCGGGAGGTATATCTTCACCCCTCCACTTT.

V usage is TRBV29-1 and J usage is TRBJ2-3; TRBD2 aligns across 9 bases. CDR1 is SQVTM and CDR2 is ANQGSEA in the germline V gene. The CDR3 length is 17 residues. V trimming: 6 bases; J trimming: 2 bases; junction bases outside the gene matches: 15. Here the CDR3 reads CSVLGSGAGGLTDTQYF. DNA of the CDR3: TGCAGCGTCCTGGGATCTGGAGCGGGGGGACTCACAGATACGCAGTATTTT.

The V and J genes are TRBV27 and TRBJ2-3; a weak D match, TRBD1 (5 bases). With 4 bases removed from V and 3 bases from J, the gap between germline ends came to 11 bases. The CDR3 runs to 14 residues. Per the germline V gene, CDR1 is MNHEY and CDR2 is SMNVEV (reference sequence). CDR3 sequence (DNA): TGTGCCAGCAGTTGGGGCGAGACGACAGATACGCAGTATTTT. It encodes CASSWGETTDTQYF.

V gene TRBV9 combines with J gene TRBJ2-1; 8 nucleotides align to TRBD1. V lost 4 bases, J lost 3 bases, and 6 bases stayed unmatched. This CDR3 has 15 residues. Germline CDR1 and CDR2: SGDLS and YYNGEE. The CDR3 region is CASSSRTGIYNEQFF. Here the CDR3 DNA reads TGTGCCAGCAGCTCAAGGACAGGGATCTACAATGAGCAGTTCTTC.

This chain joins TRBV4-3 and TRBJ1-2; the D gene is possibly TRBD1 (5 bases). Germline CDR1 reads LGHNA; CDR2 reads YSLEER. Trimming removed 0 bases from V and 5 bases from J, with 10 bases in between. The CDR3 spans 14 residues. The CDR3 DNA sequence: TGCGCCAGCAGCCAAGATCGCAGGGTTTATGGCTACACCTTC. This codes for CASSQDRRVYGYTF.

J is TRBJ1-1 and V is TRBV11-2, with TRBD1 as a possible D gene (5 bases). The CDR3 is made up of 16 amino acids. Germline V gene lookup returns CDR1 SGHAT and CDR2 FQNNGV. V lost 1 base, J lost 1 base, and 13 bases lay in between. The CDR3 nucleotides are TGTGCCAGCAGCTTAGCCACTCTGGGGCCGAACACTGAAGCTTTCTTT. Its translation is CASSLATLGPNTEAFF.